Listed below are T cell receptor beta chains from one sample, sequenced in a study of T-cell memory formation after mild COVID-19. One entry per CDR3 protein results from TCRdb running MiXCR on the 5' RACE reads. The data hold fewer than 250,000 distinct CDR3 sequences, with 15% observed a single time. Sequenced material: PBMCs or a T cell subset sorted from them (not recorded which). The source is an adult woman who had mild COVID-19 (a few samples of this study predate the infection). Cell type and time point are not known. CDR3s include the opening cysteine and the closing phenylalanine or tryptophan. Fields, in order: clone size, D gene, V gene, J gene, CDR3 DNA, CDR3 protein. A D gene is named only where the DNA matches it firmly. Some rows have no size entry. The others give once, few or many, or a class for an expanded clone.

>many|NA|TRBV7-8|TRBJ2-4
TGTGCCAGCAGCTCCGAACTGGGCCCTTCGGGTGGCATTCAGTACTTC
CASSSELGPSGGIQYF
>NA|NA|TRBV3-1|TRBJ1-1
TGTGCCAGCAGCCCGCGAGAGATATTTGGGGGGGAAGCTTTCTTT
CASSPREIFGGEAFF
>NA|NA|TRBV6-1|TRBJ2-2
TGTGCCAGCACCAAGACCGGGTCGAACACCGGGGAGCTGTTTTTT
CASTKTGSNTGELFF
>NA|NA|TRBV7-3|TRBJ2-3
TGTGCCAGCAGCTTAAGTACACTTGCTACGCAGTATTTT
CASSLSTLATQYF
>few|NA|TRBV5-1|TRBJ2-2
TGCGCCAGCAGCTTGGTCCACGCCAACACCGGGGAGCTGTTTTTT
CASSLVHANTGELFF
>NA|NA|TRBV6-2/TRBV6-3|TRBJ2-7
TGTGCCAGCAGTTACTCGACGACCTCCTACGAGCAGTACTTC
CASSYSTTSYEQYF
>NA|TRBD1|TRBV7-6|TRBJ1-1
TGTGCCAGCAGCTTAACTTCGGACAGGGACGACACTGAAGCTTTCTTT
CASSLTSDRDDTEAFF
>few|TRBD1|TRBV18|TRBJ1-6
TGTGCCAGCTCAAGGGACAGGGCTGGGCCTATTTCACCCCTCCACTTT
CASSRDRAGPISPLHF
>NA|NA|TRBV30|TRBJ1-5
TGTGCCTGGAGTTCAGGTCATTATCAGCCCCAGCATTTT
CAWSSGHYQPQHF
>NA|TRBD2|TRBV11-2|TRBJ2-1
TGTGCCAGCAGCCCTCGCCGCGGACTAGCGGACTCCTACAATGAGCAGTTCTTC
CASSPRRGLADSYNEQFF
>many|TRBD2|TRBV4-3|TRBJ2-2
TGCGCCAGCAGCCAGGGACTAGATCGGGGCGGGGAGCTGTTTTTT
CASSQGLDRGGELFF
>NA|NA|TRBV7-2|TRBJ2-2
TGTGCCAGCAGCTTATACGGGACCGGGGAGCTGTTTTTT
CASSLYGTGELFF
>few|NA|TRBV21-1|TRBJ1-2
TGTGCCAGCAGTCTCGGGACAGTCTCATATGGCTACACCTTC
CASSLGTVSYGYTF
>NA|NA|TRBV6-1|TRBJ1-1
TGTGCCAGCAGTGACCCCTCCCTGGGCACTGAAGCTTTCTTT
CASSDPSLGTEAFF
>many|NA|TRBV12-3/TRBV12-4|TRBJ1-2
TGTGCCAGCAGCTCCACAGGGTATGGCTACACCTTC
CASSSTGYGYTF
>NA|NA|TRBV7-2|TRBJ2-1
TGTGCCAGCAGCTTAGAGGGCCATGTGGCGGGGAACAATGAGCAGTTCTTC
CASSLEGHVAGNNEQFF
>once|NA|TRBV9|TRBJ2-7
TGTGCCAGCAGCGTTGGGACTTCTCCCTACGAGCAGTACTTC
CASSVGTSPYEQYF
>many|TRBD2|TRBV7-9|TRBJ2-3
TGTGCCAGCACCCCTTGGCGGGGGGGCTCGGATACGCAGTATTTT
CASTPWRGGSDTQYF
>few|NA|TRBV12-3/TRBV12-4|TRBJ2-2
TGTGCCAGCAGTTTATACGGAGGGTTTCGCACCGGGGAGCTGTTTTTT
CASSLYGGFRTGELFF
>few|TRBD2|TRBV11-2|TRBJ2-3
TGTGCCAGCAGCCGGCGAGCGGGGGGGTCAGATACGCAGTATTTT
CASSRRAGGSDTQYF
>NA|TRBD1|TRBV18|TRBJ2-7
TGTGCCAGCTCACCTAGATCCGGGACAGGGGTAACCGAGCAGTACTTC
CASSPRSGTGVTEQYF
>NA|TRBD1|TRBV11-2|TRBJ1-4
TGTGCCAGCAGCTTAAACACAGGGGAAGGAAGTGAAAAACTGTTTTTT
CASSLNTGEGSEKLFF
>NA|NA|TRBV10-2|TRBJ1-1
TGCGCCAGCAGGGCGGAGGAGGGATCCTCCCCGGCGGCTTTCTTT
CASRAEEGSSPAAFF
>NA|NA|TRBV9|TRBJ2-7
TGTGCCAGCAGCGTAGGGGAAACGTCCTACGAGCAGTACTTC
CASSVGETSYEQYF
>NA|TRBD1|TRBV4-1|TRBJ2-3
TGCGCCAGCAGCCAAGGTATTGGGACAGGGGGCAGAGATACGCAGTATTTT
CASSQGIGTGGRDTQYF
>NA|NA|TRBV3-1|TRBJ2-5
TGTGCCAGCAGCCAAGGACTCATAAACCAAGAGACCCAGTACTTC
CASSQGLINQETQYF
>few|TRBD2|TRBV19|TRBJ2-1
TGTGCCAGTAGTATGTCGATCGCTAGCGGGAGGGAAAATGAGCAGTTCTTC
CASSMSIASGRENEQFF
>NA|TRBD2|TRBV5-3|TRBJ2-1
TGTGCCAGAAGCTCCTCCCTGAGGGCTAGCGGGGAGTCCGGCGAGCAGTTCTTC
CARSSSLRASGESGEQFF
>few|TRBD1|TRBV24-1|TRBJ2-2
TGTGCCACCAGTGATCGGACAGGGGAAGCCGGGGAGCTGTTTTTT
CATSDRTGEAGELFF
>NA|NA|TRBV29-1|TRBJ1-2
TGCAGCGTTGGTCAGGGGTTACTCTATGGCTACACCTTC
CSVGQGLLYGYTF
>few|TRBD1|TRBV7-9|TRBJ2-3
TGTGCCAGCAGCATCGGGACAGGGGTTGGAGATACGCAGTATTTT
CASSIGTGVGDTQYF
>few|NA|TRBV29-1|TRBJ2-2
TGCAGCGTTGGGCAGGGTACGGACACCGGGGAGCTGTTTTTT
CSVGQGTDTGELFF
>NA|NA|TRBV7-9|TRBJ2-5
TGTGCCAGCAGCTACGGGGTCCGGGGAGAGACCCAGTACTTC
CASSYGVRGETQYF
>NA|NA|TRBV7-3|TRBJ2-1
TGTGCCAGCAGCTTATTGCCCCAAGGTAGAGATGAGCAGTTCTTC
CASSLLPQGRDEQFF
>NA|NA|TRBV6-6|TRBJ2-3
TGTGCCAGCAGTTACCTTCGACAGGGAGGGACAGATACGCAGTATTTT
CASSYLRQGGTDTQYF
>NA|NA|TRBV7-6|TRBJ2-3
TGTGCCAGCAGCTTAGGGGCCGTCACAGATACGCAGTATTTT
CASSLGAVTDTQYF